Listed here are 9 T cell receptor beta chains from one sample, sequenced in a study of shared clonotypes between healthy human individuals. The method was immunoSEQ multiplex PCR; TCRdb's version includes in-frame clones alone and lacks a portion of them. The sample records 950,000 to 1,200,000 clones, about 80% being singletons. Sequenced: memory CD4+ T cells from PBMCs. Subset: CD45RA-negative fraction. The receptors here all came from a man between 18 and 29 years old in good health. Some clones in this sample may be carry-over from other donors' samples.

This clone has more than one count but fewer than ten. The chain joins TRBV5-1 to TRBJ2-7; 11 nucleotides line up with TRBD2. The CDR3 totals 14 residues. The V and J ends lost 1 base and 6 bases, in that order; junction bases with no gene match: 3. CDR1 is SGHRS, CDR2 YFSETQ, per germline. The CDR3 coding sequence is TGCGCCAGCAGCTTGACTAGCGGGAGCCGCGAGCAGTACTTC. It translates to CASSLTSGSREQYF.

V usage is TRBV11-2 and J usage is TRBJ2-2; D unresolved. Germline CDR1 and CDR2: SGHAT and FQNNGV. V was shortened by 1 base and J by 6 bases, with 3 bases between the two germline ends. This CDR3 has 12 amino acids. DNA of the CDR3: TGTGCCAGCAGCTTAGCACCCGGGGAGCTGTTTTTT. This codes for CASSLAPGELFF.

The V call is TRBV4-3, the J call TRBJ2-3; maybe TRBD2 (5 bases). CDR1 is LGHNA and CDR2 is YSLEER in the germline V gene. CDR3 length equals 15 residues. V lost 4 bases to trimming and J lost 2 bases, with 13 bases between them. CDR3 residues: CASSRKAEYTDTQYF. The DNA for the CDR3 is TGCGCCAGCAGCCGCAAAGCGGAGTACACAGATACGCAGTATTTT.

In this sample, this clone turned up a few times. This sequence joins TRBV6-4 and TRBJ1-2; the D is unclear. Per germline, CDR1 MRHNA and CDR2 SNTAGT. CDR3 length equals 13 residues. Trimming removed 6 bases from V and 3 bases from J, with 11 bases in between. Written as DNA, the CDR3 is TGTGCCAGCAGAGCCGGGCTTCACTATGGCTACACCTTC. Translating it yields CASRAGLHYGYTF.

The CDR3 DNA reads TGTGCCAGCAGACGAAACCCGTTGGGCTCCTACGAGCAGTACTTC. Amino acid sequence: CASRRNPLGSYEQYF. V usage is TRBV7-2 and J usage is TRBJ2-7; the D is unclear. This CDR3 region has 15 residues. Germline V gene lookup returns CDR1 SGHTA and CDR2 FQGNSA. Trimming shortened V by 6 bases and J by 0 bases, and 15 bases separated the two germline ends.

This clone came up once. The rearrangement uses TRBV2 and TRBJ2-3; D gene uncertain. CDR3 size: 10 residues. V was shortened by 8 bases and J by 8 bases, with 8 bases between the two germline ends. The germline V gene encodes CDR1 SNHLY and CDR2 FYNNEI. In nucleotides, the CDR3 is TGTGCCAGCGGGGAAGGTACGCAGTATTTT. Protein sequence: CASGEGTQYF.

CDR3 sequence reads: CASSDLDRGGRQPQHF. CDR3 nucleotides: TGTGCCAGCAGTGACTTGGACAGGGGGGGACGTCAGCCCCAGCATTTT. The rearrangement links TRBV6-1 to TRBJ1-5, with 10 bases fitting TRBD1. With 3 bases clipped from V and 6 bases from J, the junction kept 8 bases outside the gene matches. The CDR3 runs to 16 residues. Germline V gene lookup returns CDR1 MNHNS and CDR2 SASEGT.

This rearrangement joins TRBV18 to TRBJ1-5; no reliable D call. The CDR3 runs to 14 residues. V lost 2 bases, J lost 0 bases, and 5 bases lay in between. Germline CDR1 reads KGHSH; CDR2 reads LQKENI. CDR3 sequence reads: CASSPTHSNQPQHF. CDR3 coding DNA: TGTGCCAGCTCACCAACCCATAGCAATCAGCCCCAGCATTTT.

The chain has TRBV28 and TRBJ1-2; the D gene is possibly TRBD1 (5 bases). There are 13 residues in the CDR3. Germline V CDR1 and CDR2: MDHEN, SYDVKM. The germline V and J ends were trimmed by 3 bases and 8 bases, with 13 bases remaining between them. The CDR3 DNA sequence: TGTGCCAGCAGTTTGGTACAGGTCAGGGGCTACACCTTC. Protein product: CASSLVQVRGYTF.